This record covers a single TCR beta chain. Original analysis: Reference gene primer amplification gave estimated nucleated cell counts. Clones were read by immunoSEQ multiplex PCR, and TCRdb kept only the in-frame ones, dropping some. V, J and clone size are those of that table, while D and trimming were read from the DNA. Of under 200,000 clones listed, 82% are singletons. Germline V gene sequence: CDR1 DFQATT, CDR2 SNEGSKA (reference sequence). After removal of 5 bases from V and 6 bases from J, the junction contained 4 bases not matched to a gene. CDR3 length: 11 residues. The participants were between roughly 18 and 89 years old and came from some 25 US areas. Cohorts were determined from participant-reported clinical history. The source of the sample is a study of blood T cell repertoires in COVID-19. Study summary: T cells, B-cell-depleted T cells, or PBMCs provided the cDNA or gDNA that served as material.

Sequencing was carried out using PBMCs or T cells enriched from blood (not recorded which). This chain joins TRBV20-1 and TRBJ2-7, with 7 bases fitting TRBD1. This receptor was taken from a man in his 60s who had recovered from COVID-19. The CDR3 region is CSAGDSGEQYF. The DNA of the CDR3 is TGCAGTGCTGGGGACAGCGGCGAGCAGTACTTC.